The sequence of this TCR beta chain was determined in a study of T-cell reconstitution after alpha-beta-depleted transplantation in children. Points from the study as a whole: Certain patients had high TCRbeta diversity at day 60, and it came from recipient T cells and thymic progenitors that survived. About two months after transplant, alpha-beta T cells reportedly came from several hundred expanded graft clones. At one year after transplant, newly produced T cells mostly accounted for T-cell counts and diversity.

The CDR3 is 15 residues long. Germline V lookup: CDR1 SGHRS, CDR2 YFSETQ. The V end lost 0 bases, the J end lost 2 bases, and 12 bases lay between the germline ends. Construction of the TCRbeta library involved unique molecular identifiers. From the PCR reads, TCRdb called clonotypes with MiXCR, one entry per CDR3 protein. The data hold 97,000 or so distinct CDR3 sequences, with about 6.8% observed a single time. This clonotype was seen a handful of times. Its target is not known. The clonotype comes from a boy aged 2 to 10 with acute lymphoblastic leukemia, due to receive a stem cell transplant. The sequenced sample was PBMCs, obtained before TCRalphabeta/CD19-depleted stem cell transplant. The chain uses TRBV5-1 and TRBJ2-7; unclear D gene. CDR3 region: CASSLAAVGTYEQYF. The CDR3, as DNA: TGCGCCAGCAGCTTGGCGGCTGTCGGTACCTACGAGCAGTACTTC.